These 30 T cell receptor beta chains were all obtained from the same sample, sequenced in a study of T cell repertoires and HLA-DP antigens. TCRdb's table, derived via immunoSEQ multiplex PCR, lists solely in-frame clones and lacks some. The profile shows almost 90,000 clones, 86% of them singletons. No antigen is known for these receptors. The sample taken for sequencing was CD4+ T cells from PBMCs. These receptors were obtained from a man aged 45-65 years in good health and CMV-seronegative.

CDR3 protein: CASSYSEGQGNTEAFF. For the CDR3, the DNA is TGTGCCAGCAGTTACTCGGAGGGACAGGGGAACACTGAAGCTTTCTTT. V is TRBV6-5 and J is TRBJ1-1; TRBD1 aligns across 9 bases. V lost 0 bases to trimming and J lost 1 base; unmatched junction nucleotides: 3. The CDR3 contains 16 residues. CDR1 is MNHEY, CDR2 SVGAGI, per germline.

The chain recombines TRBV6-5 with TRBJ2-7; 7 nucleotides line up with TRBD1. The CDR3 contains 15 residues. V dropped 4 bases and J dropped 0; count of bases not matched to a gene: 6. Germline V gene data show CDR1 as MNHEY and CDR2 as SVGAGI. The DNA for the CDR3 is TGTGCCAGCAGTTCCGACAGGGCCCTCTCCTACGAGCAGTACTTC. Its translation: CASSSDRALSYEQYF.

V and J are TRBV18 and TRBJ2-7; possible D gene TRBD2, 5 bases. The V end was cut by 1 base, the J end by 12 bases, with 10 bases between. The CDR3 runs 11 residues. Germline lookup yields CDR1 KGHSH and CDR2 LQKENI. The CDR3 reads CASSPQRELYF. Here the CDR3 DNA reads TGTGCCAGCTCACCACAGAGGGAATTGTACTTC.

The chain employs TRBV19 and TRBJ1-5; D not certain. CDR1 is LNHDA, CDR2 SQIVND, per germline (reference sequence). The CDR3 totals 14 residues. V was pared by 7 bases and J by 0 bases, with 10 bases between. The CDR3 protein is CASNSQYSNQPQHF. CDR3 sequence (DNA): TGTGCCAGTAACTCCCAGTATAGCAATCAGCCCCAGCATTTT.

This chain links TRBV18 with TRBJ2-3; D ambiguous. Germline V gene sequence: CDR1 KGHSH, CDR2 LQKENI. Trimming took off 3 bases at V and 6 bases at J, with 7 bases between the two ends. The CDR3 has 12 amino acids. This chain's CDR3 is CASSPLGDTQYF. In DNA form, the CDR3 reads TGTGCCAGCTCACCCCTCGGGGATACGCAGTATTTT.

CDR3 in DNA: TGTGCCAGCAGCTCAGACGGGACAGGGCTTAATTACGAGCAGTACTTC. This sequence encodes CASSSDGTGLNYEQYF. The chain employs TRBV7-9 and TRBJ2-7; TRBD1 matches at 9 bases. V was pared by 4 bases and J by 4 bases, with 11 bases of the junction left unmatched. This CDR3 contains 16 residues. Germline CDR1 and CDR2: SEHNR and FQNEAQ (reference sequence).

The chain has TRBV2 and TRBJ2-7, with D maybe TRBD2 (6 bases). In germline, CDR1 is SNHLY, CDR2 FYNNEI. The V and J ends lost 8 bases and 5 bases respectively, with 13 bases between them. CDR3 length equals 12 residues. CDR3 sequence (DNA): TGTGCCAGCTTTGGAGGGATCCACGAGCAGTACTTC. Its translation: CASFGGIHEQYF.

This rearrangement joins TRBV18 to TRBJ1-5; 9 bases are shared with TRBD1. Trimming at V came to 3 bases and at J to 3 bases, leaving 6 bases not matched to a gene. Looked up from germline, CDR1 is KGHSH and CDR2 is LQKENI. The length of the CDR3 is 16 residues. CDR3 nucleotide sequence: TGTGCCAGCTCACCGGACAGGGGTAGCCTCAATCAGCCCCAGCATTTT. This translates into CASSPDRGSLNQPQHF.

The CDR3 bases are TGTGCCCGATCTAGCGGTTCGACCTACGAGCAGTACTTC. The encoded protein is CARSSGSTYEQYF. V is TRBV30 and J is TRBJ2-7; TRBD2 matches at 7 bases. The CDR3 runs to 13 residues. CDR1 GTSNPN and CDR2 SVGIG come from the germline V gene (reference sequence). Trimming cost V 8 bases and J 2 bases; bases outside gene matches: 9.

This chain uses TRBV7-9 with TRBJ1-5; 9 bases map to TRBD1. This CDR3 is 15 amino acids long. J gave up 8 bases and V 5 bases, and 10 bases lay outside the gene matches. Per the germline V gene, CDR1 is SEHNR and CDR2 is FQNEAQ (reference sequence). CDR3 sequence: CASSRNRGRGEPQHF. For the CDR3, the DNA is TGTGCCAGCAGCCGTAACAGGGGGCGCGGGGAGCCCCAGCATTTT.

A remark on this clone: Additional DNA sequences in this sample encode the identical CDR3. The V call is TRBV9, the J call TRBJ2-5; 9 nucleotides line up with TRBD2. This CDR3 contains 16 residues. V lost 0 bases, J lost 5 bases, and 8 bases stayed unmatched. CDR1 and CDR2 from the germline V gene are SGDLS and YYNGEE. As DNA, the CDR3 is TGTGCCAGCAGCGTAGCTGGCGGGAGGGCCGGGGAGACCCAGTACTTC. Protein product: CASSVAGGRAGETQYF.

This rearrangement joins TRBV5-5 to TRBJ1-3; no definite D call. The CDR3 totals 13 residues. Germline V gives CDR1 SGHKS, CDR2 YYEKEE (reference sequence). Trimming left V 2 bases short and J 2 bases short, with 5 bases between. The CDR3 DNA reads TGTGCCAGCAGCTTCAGCCCTGGAAACACCATATATTTT. This gives the protein CASSFSPGNTIYF. Full variable domain (rest looked up from reference TRBV5-5 and TRBJ1-3): DAGVTQSPTHLIKTRGQQVTLRCSPISGHKSVSWYQQVLGQGPQFIFQYYEKEERGRGNFPDRFSARQFPNYSSELNVNALLLGDSALYLCASSFSPGNTIYFGEGSWLTVV.

The chain joins TRBV27 to TRBJ1-2, with TRBD1 identical over 11 bases. CDR1 is MNHEY and CDR2 is SMNVEV in the germline V gene (reference sequence). With 3 bases clipped from V and 8 bases from J, the junction kept 11 bases outside the gene matches. This CDR3 is 16 amino acids long. CDR3 coding DNA: TGTGCCAGCAGTTTCACCCCCGGACAGGGGGCTTTGGGCTACACCTTC. Translation: CASSFTPGQGALGYTF.

The chain combines TRBV11-2 with TRBJ2-7, with D possibly being TRBD2 (6 bases). Looked up from germline, CDR1 is SGHAT and CDR2 is FQNNGV. V was pared by 0 bases and J by 6 bases, with 27 bases between. The CDR3 runs to 19 residues. Here the CDR3 DNA reads TGTGCCAGCAGCTTAGATGGAGGGTTCGGTCAACGTTCCTACCCCGAGCAGTACTTC. Residues: CASSLDGGFGQRSYPEQYF.

In its sample, this clone was seen once. V and J are TRBV19 and TRBJ1-1; D possibly corresponds to TRBD1 (5 bases). The CDR3 is 14 residues long. Trimming stripped 8 bases from V and 1 base from J, with 14 bases between. CDR1 is LNHDA, CDR2 SQIVND, per germline (reference sequence). The CDR3 loop reads CASSAGTPNTEAFF. CDR3 bases: TGTGCCAGTTCCGCCGGGACGCCGAACACTGAAGCTTTCTTT.

This chain links TRBV2 with TRBJ2-7; the match to TRBD2 covers 8 bases. CDR1 is SNHLY, CDR2 FYNNEI, per germline. There are 13 residues in the CDR3. After removal of 3 bases from V and 6 bases from J, the junction contained 4 bases not matched to a gene. CDR3 region: CASSERGVGEQYF. DNA of the CDR3: TGTGCCAGCAGTGAGCGGGGGGTAGGCGAGCAGTACTTC.

This sequence joins TRBV27 and TRBJ2-2; TRBD2 aligns across 14 bases. The CDR3 is 17 residues long. V shed 5 bases and J 7 bases; nucleotides not matched to a gene: 9. CDR1 and CDR2 (germline): MNHEY, SMNVEV (reference sequence). This CDR3 is CASSPGLAGGRIGELFF. In nucleotides, the CDR3 is TGTGCCAGCAGTCCCGGACTAGCGGGGGGCCGGATCGGGGAGCTGTTTTTT.

The chain joins TRBV10-3 to TRBJ2-7, with 14 nucleotides matching TRBD2. The CDR3 consists of 14 residues. J was trimmed by 7 bases and V by 6 bases; bases with no gene match: 5. Per the germline V gene, CDR1 is ENHRY and CDR2 is SYGVKD. The CDR3 loop is CAIRGLAGVGEQYF. The DNA of the CDR3 is TGTGCCATCAGGGGACTAGCGGGAGTCGGAGAGCAGTACTTC.

CDR3: CASSEVGQGYSPLHF. Here the CDR3 DNA reads TGTGCCAGCAGTGAAGTTGGACAGGGGTATTCACCCCTCCACTTT. This chain uses TRBV6-1 with TRBJ1-6; TRBD1 agrees at 9 bases. The CDR3 runs to 15 residues. V gave up 1 base and J gave up 8 bases; unmatched junction bases: 3. Germline CDR1 and CDR2: MNHNS and SASEGT.

The chain links TRBV9 to TRBJ2-3; D tentatively fits TRBD1 or TRBD2 (5 bases each). Germline V CDR1 and CDR2: SGDLS, YYNGEE. V was trimmed by 1 base and J by 1 base, leaving 16 bases between them. The CDR3 totals 17 residues. The CDR3 bases are TGTGCCAGCAGCGTATCGGGTGGGGCCGGGGGCACAGATACGCAGTATTTT. This translates into CASSVSGGAGGTDTQYF.

The chain has TRBV6-5 and TRBJ2-5; TRBD2 might be the D (5 bases). Germline V gene lookup returns CDR1 MNHEY and CDR2 SVGAGI. The CDR3 has 14 residues. The V end lost 2 bases, the J end lost 7 bases, and 14 bases lay between the germline ends. This CDR3 reads CASSYPPPGGTQYF. The CDR3 region has the DNA TGTGCCAGCAGTTACCCACCCCCCGGAGGGACCCAGTACTTC.

This chain links TRBV28 with TRBJ1-5, with D perhaps matching TRBD1 (5 bases). The CDR3 contains 14 residues. CDR1 MDHEN and CDR2 SYDVKM come from the germline V gene. V lost 2 bases to trimming and J lost 6 bases, with 11 bases between them. The CDR3 region is CASSLRGGGQPQHF. As DNA, the CDR3 is TGTGCCAGCAGTTTAAGGGGTGGCGGTCAGCCCCAGCATTTT.

In this sample, this clone turned up a few times. The chain has TRBV18 and TRBJ1-1; D not certain. The CDR3 extends over 13 amino acids. The germline CDR1 and CDR2 sequences are KGHSH and LQKENI. V lost 5 bases and J 0 bases, leaving 7 bases between the germline ends. In DNA, the CDR3 is TGTGCCAGCTCAGCCACAGTGAACACTGAAGCTTTCTTT. Its translation: CASSATVNTEAFF.

This chain links TRBV28 with TRBJ2-2, with 11 bases aligning to TRBD1. Germline CDR1 reads MDHEN; CDR2 reads SYDVKM. V shed 5 bases, J shed 6 bases, and the junction held 8 bases outside the gene matches. The CDR3 extends over 16 amino acids. The CDR3 here is CASSRRGQGVPGELFF. The CDR3 nucleotides are TGTGCCAGCAGTCGCAGGGGACAGGGGGTCCCCGGGGAGCTGTTTTTT.

The chain is built from TRBV7-2 and TRBJ2-1; 13 bases are shared with TRBD2. This CDR3 region has 16 residues. Germline V lookup: CDR1 SGHTA, CDR2 FQGNSA. The V gene end was trimmed by 5 bases and the J gene end by 7 bases; junction bases not matched to a gene: 8. The CDR3 loop is CASSPPGLAGVNEQFF. CDR3 bases: TGTGCCAGCAGCCCCCCCGGACTAGCGGGGGTAAATGAGCAGTTCTTC.

This clone was observed a single time. CDR3 sequence (DNA): TGTGCCAGCAGCTTGGGCGGGAGGGCCCCCTACGAGCAGTACTTC. It codes for CASSLGGRAPYEQYF. The V gene is TRBV5-8, the J gene TRBJ2-7, with TRBD2 matching over 9 bases. Germline V gene lookup returns CDR1 SGHTS and CDR2 YDEGEE. V lost 0 bases and J lost 2; bases outside the gene matches: 3. CDR3 length: 15 amino acids.

This chain uses TRBV27 with TRBJ2-5; TRBD2 matches at 11 bases. Trimming took 6 bases from V and 4 from J; bases not matched to a gene: 4. The CDR3 is 14 residues long. CDR1 is MNHEY, CDR2 SMNVEV, per germline (reference sequence). In DNA, the CDR3 is TGTGCCAGCAGACTAGCGGGAGTTGCAGAGACCCAGTACTTC. The encoded protein is CASRLAGVAETQYF.

V usage is TRBV2 and J usage is TRBJ2-2; TRBD2 matches at 14 bases. Germline V gene sequence: CDR1 SNHLY, CDR2 FYNNEI. V lost 3 bases to trimming and J lost 7 bases; unmatched junction nucleotides: 7. CDR3 length equals 17 residues. CDR3 nucleotides: TGTGCCAGCAGTGAGGGACTAGCGGGAGTCGGCGACGGGGAGCTGTTTTTT. Its protein product is CASSEGLAGVGDGELFF.

The rearrangement links TRBV4-2 to TRBJ1-3; TRBD1 aligns across 7 bases. The CDR3 is 17 residues long. The junction had 9 bases not matched to a gene; V was cut back by 4 bases and J by 0 bases. Germline loops: CDR1 LGHNA, CDR2 YNFKEQ. Here the CDR3 reads CASSLRTGQYSGNTIYF. CDR3 coding DNA: TGTGCCAGCAGCCTTCGGACAGGCCAATACTCTGGAAACACCATATATTTT.

The rearrangement links TRBV7-9 to TRBJ1-4; 7 bases line up with TRBD1. Germline V gives CDR1 SEHNR, CDR2 FQNEAQ (reference sequence). V shed 5 bases, J shed 5 bases, and the junction held 5 bases outside the gene matches. The CDR3 loop spans 14 amino acids. The CDR3 is CASSMTGRNEKLFF. The DNA of the CDR3 is TGTGCCAGCAGCATGACAGGGAGAAATGAAAAACTGTTTTTT.